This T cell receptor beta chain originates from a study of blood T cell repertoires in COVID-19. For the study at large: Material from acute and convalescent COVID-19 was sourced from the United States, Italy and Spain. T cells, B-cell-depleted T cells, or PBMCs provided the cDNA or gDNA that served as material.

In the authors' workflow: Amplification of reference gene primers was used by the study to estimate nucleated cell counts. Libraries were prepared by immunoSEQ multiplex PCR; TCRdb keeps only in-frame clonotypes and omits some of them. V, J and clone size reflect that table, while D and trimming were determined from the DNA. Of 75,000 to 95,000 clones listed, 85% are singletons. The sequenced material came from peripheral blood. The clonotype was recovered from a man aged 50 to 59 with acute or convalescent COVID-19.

CDR3 region: CASSQSPGQGTSTYGYTF. The CDR3 bases are TGTGCCAGCAGCCAATCCCCGGGACAGGGCACAAGTACCTATGGCTACACCTTC. V usage is TRBV3-1 (or the pseudogene TRBV3-2) and J usage is TRBJ1-2, with 9 bases matching TRBD1. V shed 2 bases and J 4 bases; nucleotides not matched to a gene: 14. Per the germline V gene, CDR1 is LGHDT and CDR2 is YNNKEL (reference sequence). CDR3 length equals 18 residues.